This T cell receptor beta chain was documented in a study of CD8 T cells in ankylosing spondylitis. From the 5' RACE reads, TCRdb called clonotypes with MiXCR, one entry per CDR3 protein. This sample has some 270,000 distinct CDR3 sequences; roughly 32% occur once, and the top ten carry 3.5% to 4.5%. In germline, CDR1 is MNHNS, CDR2 SASEGT. The trim removed 6 bases at V and 5 bases at J, leaving 6 bases unmatched. The CDR3 length is 15 residues. In this sample, this clonotype turned up a few times. Its antigen is unidentified. Broader study findings: Ankylosing spondylitis blood seemed to carry a telltale TCR beta motif made of several highly homologous variants.

The source material was blood, either unsorted or a sorted T cell fraction (not recorded which). The rearrangement uses TRBV6-1 and TRBJ1-6; 8 nucleotides match TRBD1. This receptor was identified in a male donor with ankylosing spondylitis or in good health (not recorded which). CDR3 protein: CASRETGGHNSPLHF. As DNA, the CDR3 is TGTGCCAGCAGAGAAACAGGGGGTCATAATTCACCCCTCCACTTT.